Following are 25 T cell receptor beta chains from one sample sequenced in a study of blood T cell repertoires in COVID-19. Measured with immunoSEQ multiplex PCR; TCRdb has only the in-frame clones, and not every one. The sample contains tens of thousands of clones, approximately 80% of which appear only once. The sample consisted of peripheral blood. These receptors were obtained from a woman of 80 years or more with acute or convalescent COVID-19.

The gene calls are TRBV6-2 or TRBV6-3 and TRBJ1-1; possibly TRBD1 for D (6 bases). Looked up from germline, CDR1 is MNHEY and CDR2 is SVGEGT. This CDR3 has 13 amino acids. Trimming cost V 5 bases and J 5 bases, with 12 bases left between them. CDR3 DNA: TGTGCCAGCAGTCGCAGGGGTGGAACTGAAGCTTTCTTT. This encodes CASSRRGGTEAFF.

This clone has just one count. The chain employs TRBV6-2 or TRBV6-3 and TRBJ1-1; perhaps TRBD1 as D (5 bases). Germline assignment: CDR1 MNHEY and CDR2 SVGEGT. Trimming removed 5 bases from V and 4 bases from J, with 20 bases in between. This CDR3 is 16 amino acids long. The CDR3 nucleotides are TGTGCCAGCAGTGGTAAGCGGGGGATTGTTGGCACTGAAGCTTTCTTT. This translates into CASSGKRGIVGTEAFF.

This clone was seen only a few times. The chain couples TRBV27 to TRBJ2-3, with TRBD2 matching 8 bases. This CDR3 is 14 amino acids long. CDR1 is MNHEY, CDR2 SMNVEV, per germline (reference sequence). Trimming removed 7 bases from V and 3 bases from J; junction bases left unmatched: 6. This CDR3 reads CASKVSGATDTQYF. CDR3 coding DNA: TGTGCCAGCAAAGTTAGCGGGGCGACAGATACGCAGTATTTT.

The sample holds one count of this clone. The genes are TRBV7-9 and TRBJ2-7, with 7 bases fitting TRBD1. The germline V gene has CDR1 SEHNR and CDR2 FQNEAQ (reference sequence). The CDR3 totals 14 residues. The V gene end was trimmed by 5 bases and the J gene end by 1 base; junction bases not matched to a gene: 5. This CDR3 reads CASSMGQSSYEQYF. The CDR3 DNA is TGTGCCAGCAGCATGGGACAGTCGTCCTACGAGCAGTACTTC.

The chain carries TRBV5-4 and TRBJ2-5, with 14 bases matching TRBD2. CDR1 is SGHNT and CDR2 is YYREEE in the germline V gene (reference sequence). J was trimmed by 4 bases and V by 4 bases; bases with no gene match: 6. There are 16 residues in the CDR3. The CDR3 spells CASSPGLAGETETQYF. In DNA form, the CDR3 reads TGTGCCAGCAGCCCGGGACTAGCGGGAGAAACAGAGACCCAGTACTTC.

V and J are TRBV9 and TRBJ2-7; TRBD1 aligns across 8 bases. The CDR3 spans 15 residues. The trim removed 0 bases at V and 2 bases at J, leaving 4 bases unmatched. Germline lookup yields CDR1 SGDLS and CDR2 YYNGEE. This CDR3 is CASSVGGGQAYEQYF. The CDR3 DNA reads TGTGCCAGCAGCGTAGGAGGGGGACAGGCCTACGAGCAGTACTTC.

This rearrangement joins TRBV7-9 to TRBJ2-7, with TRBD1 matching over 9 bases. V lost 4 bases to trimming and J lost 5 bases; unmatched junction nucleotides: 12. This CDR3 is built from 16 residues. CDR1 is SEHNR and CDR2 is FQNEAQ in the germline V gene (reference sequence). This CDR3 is CASSSPPYRGQDEQYF. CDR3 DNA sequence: TGTGCCAGCAGCTCTCCGCCCTACAGGGGGCAGGACGAGCAGTACTTC.

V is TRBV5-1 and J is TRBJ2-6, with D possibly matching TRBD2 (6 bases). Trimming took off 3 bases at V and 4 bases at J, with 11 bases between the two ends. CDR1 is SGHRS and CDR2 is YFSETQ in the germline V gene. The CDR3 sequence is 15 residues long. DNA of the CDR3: TGCGCCAGCAGCTCAGGGAGGACAGGGGCCAACGTCCTGACTTTC. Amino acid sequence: CASSSGRTGANVLTF. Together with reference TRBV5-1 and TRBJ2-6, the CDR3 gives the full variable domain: KAGVTQTPRYLIKTRGQQVTLSCSPISGHRSVSWYQQTPGQGLQFLFEYFSETQRNKGNFPGRFSGRQFSNSRSEMNVSTLELGDSALYLCASSSGRTGANVLTFGAGSRLTVL.

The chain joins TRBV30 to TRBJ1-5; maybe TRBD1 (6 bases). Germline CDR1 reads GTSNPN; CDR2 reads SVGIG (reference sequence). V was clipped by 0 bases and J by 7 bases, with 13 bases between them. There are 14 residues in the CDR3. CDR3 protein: CAWSVVTGRQPQHF. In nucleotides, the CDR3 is TGTGCCTGGAGTGTAGTGACAGGAAGGCAGCCCCAGCATTTT.

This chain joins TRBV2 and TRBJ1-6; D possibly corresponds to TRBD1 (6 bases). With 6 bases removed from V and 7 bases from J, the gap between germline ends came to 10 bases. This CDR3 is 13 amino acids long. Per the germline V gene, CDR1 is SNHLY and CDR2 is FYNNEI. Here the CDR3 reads CASRPTGNSPLHF. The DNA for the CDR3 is TGTGCCAGCAGACCAACAGGGAATTCACCCCTCCACTTT.

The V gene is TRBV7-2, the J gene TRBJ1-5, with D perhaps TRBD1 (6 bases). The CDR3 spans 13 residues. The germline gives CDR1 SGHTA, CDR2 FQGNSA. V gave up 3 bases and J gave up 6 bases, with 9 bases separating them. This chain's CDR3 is CASSFQGIQPQHF. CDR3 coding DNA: TGTGCCAGCAGCTTCCAGGGGATTCAGCCCCAGCATTTT.

The CDR3 spells CASSPPSVSGYGYTF. CDR3 nucleotides: TGTGCCAGCTCACCACCGTCTGTATCGGGTTATGGCTACACCTTC. The chain has TRBV18 and TRBJ1-2; D remains unclear. Germline V lookup: CDR1 KGHSH, CDR2 LQKENI. The CDR3 is made up of 15 amino acids. Deletions cut 0 bases from V and 5 bases from J, with 13 bases between.

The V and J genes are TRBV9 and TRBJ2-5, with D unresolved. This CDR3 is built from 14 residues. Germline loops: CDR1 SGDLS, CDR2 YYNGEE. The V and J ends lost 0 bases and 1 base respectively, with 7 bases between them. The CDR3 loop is CASSVGRLQETQYF. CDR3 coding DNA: TGTGCCAGCAGCGTAGGGCGGCTCCAAGAGACCCAGTACTTC.

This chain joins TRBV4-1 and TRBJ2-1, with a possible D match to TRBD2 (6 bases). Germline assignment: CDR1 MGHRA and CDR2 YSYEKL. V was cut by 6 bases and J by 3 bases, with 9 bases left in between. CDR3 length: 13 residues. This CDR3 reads CASRPSVYNEQFF. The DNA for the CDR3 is TGCGCCAGCAGGCCTAGCGTCTACAATGAGCAGTTCTTC.

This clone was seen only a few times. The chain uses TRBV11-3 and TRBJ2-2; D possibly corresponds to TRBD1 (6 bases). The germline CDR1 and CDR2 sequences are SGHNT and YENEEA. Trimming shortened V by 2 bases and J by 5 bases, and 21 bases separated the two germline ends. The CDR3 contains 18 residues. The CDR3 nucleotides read TGTGCCAGCAGCTTATCTACAGGGTTTATGGGTAGAACCGGGGAGCTGTTTTTT. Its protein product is CASSLSTGFMGRTGELFF.

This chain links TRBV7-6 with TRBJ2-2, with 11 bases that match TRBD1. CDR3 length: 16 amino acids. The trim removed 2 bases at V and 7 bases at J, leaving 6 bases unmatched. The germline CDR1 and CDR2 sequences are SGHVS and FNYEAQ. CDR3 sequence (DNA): TGTGCCAGCAGCTTACCTGGGACAGGGGGAGTCGGGGAGCTGTTTTTT. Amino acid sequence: CASSLPGTGGVGELFF.

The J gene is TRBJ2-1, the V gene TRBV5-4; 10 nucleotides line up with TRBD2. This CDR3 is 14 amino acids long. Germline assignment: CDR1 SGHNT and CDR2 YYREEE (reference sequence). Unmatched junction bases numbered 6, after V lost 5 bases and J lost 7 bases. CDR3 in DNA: TGTGCCAGCAGTACTAGCGGGAATATTAATGAGCAGTTCTTC. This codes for CASSTSGNINEQFF.

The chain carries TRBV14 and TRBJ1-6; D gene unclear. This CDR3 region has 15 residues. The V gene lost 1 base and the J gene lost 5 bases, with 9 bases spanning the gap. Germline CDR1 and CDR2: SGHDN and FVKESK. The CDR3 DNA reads TGTGCCAGCAGCCAAGGGTGGGCCAATAATTCACCCCTCCACTTT. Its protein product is CASSQGWANNSPLHF.

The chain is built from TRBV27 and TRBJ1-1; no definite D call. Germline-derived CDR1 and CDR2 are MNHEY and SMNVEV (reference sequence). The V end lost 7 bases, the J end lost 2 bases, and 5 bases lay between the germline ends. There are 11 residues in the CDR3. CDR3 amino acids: CASIINTEAFF. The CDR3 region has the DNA TGTGCCAGCATAATCAACACTGAAGCTTTCTTT.

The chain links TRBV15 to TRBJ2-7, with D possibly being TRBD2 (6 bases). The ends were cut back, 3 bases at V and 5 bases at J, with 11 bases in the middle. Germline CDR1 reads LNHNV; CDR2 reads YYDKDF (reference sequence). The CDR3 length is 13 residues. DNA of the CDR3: TGTGCCACCAGCAGCGGGAGTACGAACGAGCAGTACTTC. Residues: CATSSGSTNEQYF.

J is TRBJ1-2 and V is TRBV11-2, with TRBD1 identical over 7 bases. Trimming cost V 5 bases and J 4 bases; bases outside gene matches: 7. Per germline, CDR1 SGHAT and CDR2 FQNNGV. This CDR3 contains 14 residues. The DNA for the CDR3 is TGTGCCAGCAGCCCCGGACAGGCGACCTATGGCTACACCTTC. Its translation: CASSPGQATYGYTF.

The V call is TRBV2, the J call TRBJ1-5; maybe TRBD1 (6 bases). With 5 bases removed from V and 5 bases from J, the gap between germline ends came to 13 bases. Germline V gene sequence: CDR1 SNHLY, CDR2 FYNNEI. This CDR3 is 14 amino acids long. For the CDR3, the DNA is TGTGCCAGCAGTTTCATAGAGGGGGATCAGCCCCAGCATTTT. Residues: CASSFIEGDQPQHF.

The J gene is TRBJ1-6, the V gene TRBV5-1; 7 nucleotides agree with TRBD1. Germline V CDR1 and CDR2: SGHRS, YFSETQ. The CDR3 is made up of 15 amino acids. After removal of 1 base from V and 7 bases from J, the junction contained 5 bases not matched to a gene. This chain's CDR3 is CASSLTGALNSPLHF. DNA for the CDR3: TGCGCCAGCAGCTTGACAGGGGCCTTGAATTCACCCCTCCACTTT.

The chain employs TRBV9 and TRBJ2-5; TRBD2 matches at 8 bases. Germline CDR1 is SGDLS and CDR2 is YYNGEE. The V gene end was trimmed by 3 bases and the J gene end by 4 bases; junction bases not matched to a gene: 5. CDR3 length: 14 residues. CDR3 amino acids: CASSGTSGGETQYF. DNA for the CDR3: TGTGCCAGCAGCGGAACTAGCGGCGGAGAGACCCAGTACTTC.

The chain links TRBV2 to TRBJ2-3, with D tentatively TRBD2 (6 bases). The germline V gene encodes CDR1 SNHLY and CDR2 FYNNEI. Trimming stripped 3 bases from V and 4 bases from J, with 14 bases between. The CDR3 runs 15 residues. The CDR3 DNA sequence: TGTGCCAGCAGTGAGGCTGGAGGGGCGGCAGATACGCAGTATTTT. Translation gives CASSEAGGAADTQYF.